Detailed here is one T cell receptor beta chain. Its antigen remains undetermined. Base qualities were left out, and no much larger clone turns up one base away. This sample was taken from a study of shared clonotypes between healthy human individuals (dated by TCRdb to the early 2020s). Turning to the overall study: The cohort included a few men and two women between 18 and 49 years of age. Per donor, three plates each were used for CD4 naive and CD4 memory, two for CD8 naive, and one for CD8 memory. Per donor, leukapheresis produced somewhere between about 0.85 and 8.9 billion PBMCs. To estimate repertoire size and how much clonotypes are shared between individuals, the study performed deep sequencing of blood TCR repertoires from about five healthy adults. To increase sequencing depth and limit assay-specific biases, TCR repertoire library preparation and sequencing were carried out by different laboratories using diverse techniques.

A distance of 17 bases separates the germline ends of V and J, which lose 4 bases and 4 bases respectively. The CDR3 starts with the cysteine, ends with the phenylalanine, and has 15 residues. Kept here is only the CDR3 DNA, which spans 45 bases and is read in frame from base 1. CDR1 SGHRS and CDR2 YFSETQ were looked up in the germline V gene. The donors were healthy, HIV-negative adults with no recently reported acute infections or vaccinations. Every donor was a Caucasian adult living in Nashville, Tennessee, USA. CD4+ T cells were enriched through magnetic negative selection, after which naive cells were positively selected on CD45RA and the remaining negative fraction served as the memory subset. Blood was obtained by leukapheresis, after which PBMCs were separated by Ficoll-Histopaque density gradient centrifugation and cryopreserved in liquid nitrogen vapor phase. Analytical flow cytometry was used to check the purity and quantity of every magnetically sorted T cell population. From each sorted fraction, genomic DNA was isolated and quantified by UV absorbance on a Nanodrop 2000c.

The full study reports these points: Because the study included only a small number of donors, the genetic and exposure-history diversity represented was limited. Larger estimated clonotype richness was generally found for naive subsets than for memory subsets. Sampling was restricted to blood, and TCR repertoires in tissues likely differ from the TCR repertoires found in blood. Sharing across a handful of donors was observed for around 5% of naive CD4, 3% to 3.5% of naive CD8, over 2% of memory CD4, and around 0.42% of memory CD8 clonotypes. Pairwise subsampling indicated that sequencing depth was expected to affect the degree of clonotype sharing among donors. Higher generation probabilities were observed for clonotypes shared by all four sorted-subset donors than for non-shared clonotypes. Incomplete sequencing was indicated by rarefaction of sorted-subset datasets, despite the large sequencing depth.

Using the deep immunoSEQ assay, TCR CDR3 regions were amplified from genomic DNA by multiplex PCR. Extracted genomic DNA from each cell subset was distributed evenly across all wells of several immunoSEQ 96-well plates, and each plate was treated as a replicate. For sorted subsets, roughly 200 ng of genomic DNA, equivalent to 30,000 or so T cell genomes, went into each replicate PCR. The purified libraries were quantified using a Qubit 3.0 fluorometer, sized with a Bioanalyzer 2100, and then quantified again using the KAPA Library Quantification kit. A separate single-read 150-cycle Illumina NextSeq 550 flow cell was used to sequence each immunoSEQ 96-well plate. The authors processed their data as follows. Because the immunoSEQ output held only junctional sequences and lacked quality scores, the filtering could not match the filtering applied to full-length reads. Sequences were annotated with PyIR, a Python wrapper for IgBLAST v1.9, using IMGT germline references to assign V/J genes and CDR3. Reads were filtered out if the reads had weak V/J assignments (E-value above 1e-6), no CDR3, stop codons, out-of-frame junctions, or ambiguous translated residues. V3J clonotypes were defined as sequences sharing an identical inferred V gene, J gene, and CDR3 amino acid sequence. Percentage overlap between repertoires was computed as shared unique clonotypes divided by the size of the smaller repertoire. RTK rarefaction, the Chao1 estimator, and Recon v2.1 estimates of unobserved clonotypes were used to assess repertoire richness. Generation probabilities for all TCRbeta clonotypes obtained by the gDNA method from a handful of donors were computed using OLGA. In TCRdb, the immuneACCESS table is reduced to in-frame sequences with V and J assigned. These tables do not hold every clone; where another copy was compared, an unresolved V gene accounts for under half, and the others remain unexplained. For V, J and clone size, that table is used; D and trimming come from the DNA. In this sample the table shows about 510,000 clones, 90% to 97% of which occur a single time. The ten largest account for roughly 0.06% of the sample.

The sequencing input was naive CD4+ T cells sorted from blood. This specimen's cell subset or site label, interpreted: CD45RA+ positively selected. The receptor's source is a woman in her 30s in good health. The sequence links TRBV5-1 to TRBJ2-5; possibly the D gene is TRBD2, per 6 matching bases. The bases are TGCGCCAGCAGCATCCGACTAGTCGCGACAGAGACCCAGTACTTC. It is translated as CASSIRLVATETQYF.